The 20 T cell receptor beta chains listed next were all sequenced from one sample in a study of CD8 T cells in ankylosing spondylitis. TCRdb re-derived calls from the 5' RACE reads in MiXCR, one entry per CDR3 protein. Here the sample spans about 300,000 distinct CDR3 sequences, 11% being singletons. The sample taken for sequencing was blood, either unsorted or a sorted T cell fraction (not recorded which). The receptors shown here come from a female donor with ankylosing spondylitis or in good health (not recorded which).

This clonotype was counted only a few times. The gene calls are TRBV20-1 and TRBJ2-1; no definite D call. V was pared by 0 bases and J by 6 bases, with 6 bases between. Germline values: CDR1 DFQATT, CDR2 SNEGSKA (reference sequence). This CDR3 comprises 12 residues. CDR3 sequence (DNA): TGCAGTGCTAGAGATCCTAGCAATGAGCAGTTCTTC. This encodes CSARDPSNEQFF.

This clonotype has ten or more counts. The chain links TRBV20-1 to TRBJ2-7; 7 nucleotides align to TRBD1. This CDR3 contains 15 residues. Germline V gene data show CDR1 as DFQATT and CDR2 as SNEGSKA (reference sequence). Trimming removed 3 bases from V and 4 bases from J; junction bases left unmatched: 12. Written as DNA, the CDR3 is TGCAGTGCTAGGGATAGACAGGGTTTTGAGTACGAGCAGTACTTC. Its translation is CSARDRQGFEYEQYF.

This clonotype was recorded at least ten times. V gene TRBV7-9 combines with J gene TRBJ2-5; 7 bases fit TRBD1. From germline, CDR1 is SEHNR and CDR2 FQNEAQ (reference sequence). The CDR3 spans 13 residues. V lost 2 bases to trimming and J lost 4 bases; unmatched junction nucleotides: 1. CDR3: CASSLHRGETQYF. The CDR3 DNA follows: TGTGCCAGCAGCTTACACAGGGGAGAGACCCAGTACTTC. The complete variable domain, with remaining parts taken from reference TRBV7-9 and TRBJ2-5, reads DTGVSQNPRHKITKRGQNVTFRCDPISEHNRLYWYRQTLGQGPEFLTYFQNEAQLEKSRLLSDRFSAERPKGSFSTLEIQRTEQGDSAMYLCASSLHRGETQYFGPGTRLLVL.

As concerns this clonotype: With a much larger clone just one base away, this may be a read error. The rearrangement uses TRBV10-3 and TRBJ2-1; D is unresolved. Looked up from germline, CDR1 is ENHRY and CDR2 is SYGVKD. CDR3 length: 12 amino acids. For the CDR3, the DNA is TGTTCCATCAGTGATAAAGCCCGTGAGCAGTTCTTC. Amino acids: CSISDKAREQFF.

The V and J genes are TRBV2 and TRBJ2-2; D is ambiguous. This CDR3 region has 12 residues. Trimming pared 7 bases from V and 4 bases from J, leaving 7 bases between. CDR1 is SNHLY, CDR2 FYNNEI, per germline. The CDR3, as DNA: TGTGCCAGCAATTCTCCCACCGGGGAGCTGTTTTTT. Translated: CASNSPTGELFF.

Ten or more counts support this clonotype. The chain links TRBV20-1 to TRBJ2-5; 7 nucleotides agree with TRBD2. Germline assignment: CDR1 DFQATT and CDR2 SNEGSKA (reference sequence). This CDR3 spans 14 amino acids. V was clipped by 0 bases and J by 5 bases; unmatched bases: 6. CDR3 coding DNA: TGCAGTGCTAGAGATCTCGCGGGGGAGGAGACCCAGTACTTC. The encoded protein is CSARDLAGEETQYF.

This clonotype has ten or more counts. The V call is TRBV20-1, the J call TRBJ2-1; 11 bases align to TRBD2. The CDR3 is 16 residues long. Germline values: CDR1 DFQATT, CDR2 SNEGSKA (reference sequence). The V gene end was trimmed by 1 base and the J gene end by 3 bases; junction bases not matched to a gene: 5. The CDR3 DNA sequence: TGCAGTGCTAGAGCACTAGCGGGAGTCCTCTACAATGAGCAGTTCTTC. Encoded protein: CSARALAGVLYNEQFF.

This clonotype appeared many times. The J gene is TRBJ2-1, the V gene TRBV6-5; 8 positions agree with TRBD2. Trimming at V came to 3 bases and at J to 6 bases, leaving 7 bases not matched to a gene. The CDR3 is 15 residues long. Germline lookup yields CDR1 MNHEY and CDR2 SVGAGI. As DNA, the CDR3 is TGTGCCAGCAGTTATCGTCGTCTAGCGGGCAATGAGCAGTTCTTC. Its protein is CASSYRRLAGNEQFF.

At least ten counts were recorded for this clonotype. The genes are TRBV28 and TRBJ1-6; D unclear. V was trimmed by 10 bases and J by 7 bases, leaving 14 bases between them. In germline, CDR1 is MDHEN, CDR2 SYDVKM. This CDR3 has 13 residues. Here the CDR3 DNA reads TGTGCCACCCATCCTCCGGACAATTCACCCCTCCACTTT. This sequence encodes CATHPPDNSPLHF.

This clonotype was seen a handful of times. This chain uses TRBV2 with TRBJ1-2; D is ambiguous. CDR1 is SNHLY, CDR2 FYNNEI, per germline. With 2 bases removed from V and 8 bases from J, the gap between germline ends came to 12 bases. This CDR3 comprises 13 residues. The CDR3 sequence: CASSEPSDGGYTF. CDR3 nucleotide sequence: TGTGCCAGCAGTGAACCGTCCGACGGGGGCTACACCTTC.

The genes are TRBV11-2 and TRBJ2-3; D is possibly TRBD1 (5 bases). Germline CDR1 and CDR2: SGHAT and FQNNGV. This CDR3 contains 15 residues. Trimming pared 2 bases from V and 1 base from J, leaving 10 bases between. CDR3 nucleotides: TGTGCCAGCAGCTTAACCTTAGGGGGCACAGATACGCAGTATTTT. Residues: CASSLTLGGTDTQYF.

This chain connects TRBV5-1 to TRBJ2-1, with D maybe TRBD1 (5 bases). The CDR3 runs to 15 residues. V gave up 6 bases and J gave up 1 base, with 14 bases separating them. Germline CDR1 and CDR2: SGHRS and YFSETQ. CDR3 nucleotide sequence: TGCGCCAGCATGACAGTTAGGACGTCCTACAATGAGCAGTTCTTC. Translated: CASMTVRTSYNEQFF.

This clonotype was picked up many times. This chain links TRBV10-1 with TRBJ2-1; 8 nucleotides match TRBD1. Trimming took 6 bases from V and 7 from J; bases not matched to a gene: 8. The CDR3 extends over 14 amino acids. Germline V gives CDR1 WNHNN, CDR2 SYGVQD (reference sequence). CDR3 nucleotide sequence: TGCGCCAGCAGCGAGAACAGGGGGTTGAATGAGCAGTTCTTC. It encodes CASSENRGLNEQFF.

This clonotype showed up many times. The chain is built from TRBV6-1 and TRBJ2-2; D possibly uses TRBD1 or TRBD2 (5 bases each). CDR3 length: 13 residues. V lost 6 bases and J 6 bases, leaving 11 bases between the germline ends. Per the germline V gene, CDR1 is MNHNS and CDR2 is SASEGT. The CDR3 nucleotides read TGTGCCAGCAGGTCCGGGGCTGCCGGGGAGCTGTTTTTT. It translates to CASRSGAAGELFF.

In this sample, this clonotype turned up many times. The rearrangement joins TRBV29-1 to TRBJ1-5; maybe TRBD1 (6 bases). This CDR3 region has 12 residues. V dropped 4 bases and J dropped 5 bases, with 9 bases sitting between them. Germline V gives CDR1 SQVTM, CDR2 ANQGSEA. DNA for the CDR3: TGCAGCGTTGGGGCAGGGGATCAGCCCCAGCATTTT. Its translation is CSVGAGDQPQHF.

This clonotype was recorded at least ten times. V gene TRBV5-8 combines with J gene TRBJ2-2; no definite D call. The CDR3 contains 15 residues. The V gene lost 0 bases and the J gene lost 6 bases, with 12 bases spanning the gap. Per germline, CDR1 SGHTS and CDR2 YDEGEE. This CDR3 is CASSLARTDAGELFF. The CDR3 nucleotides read TGTGCCAGCAGCTTGGCACGGACGGATGCCGGGGAGCTGTTTTTT.

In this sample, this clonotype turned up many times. In DNA, the CDR3 is TGTGCCAGCAGTTTATTCCAACAGGGGCGCAATGGCTACACCTTC. Translating it yields CASSLFQQGRNGYTF. The chain employs TRBV12-3 or TRBV12-4 and TRBJ1-2; TRBD1 aligns across 7 bases. This CDR3 has 15 residues. Trimming cost V 2 bases and J 6 bases; bases outside gene matches: 9.

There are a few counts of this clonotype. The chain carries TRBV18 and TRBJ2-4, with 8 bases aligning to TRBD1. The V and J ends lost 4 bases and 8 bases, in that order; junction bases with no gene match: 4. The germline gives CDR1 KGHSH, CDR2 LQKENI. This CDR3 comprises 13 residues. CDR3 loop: CASSLDRADIQYF. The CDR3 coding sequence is TGTGCCAGCTCACTGGACAGGGCGGACATTCAGTACTTC. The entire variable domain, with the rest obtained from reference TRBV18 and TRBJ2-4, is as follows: NAGVMQNPRHLVRRRGQEARLRCSPMKGHSHVYWYRQLPEEGLKFMVYLQKENIIDESGMPKERFSAEFPKEGPSILRIQQVVRGDSAAYFCASSLDRADIQYFGAGTRLSVL.

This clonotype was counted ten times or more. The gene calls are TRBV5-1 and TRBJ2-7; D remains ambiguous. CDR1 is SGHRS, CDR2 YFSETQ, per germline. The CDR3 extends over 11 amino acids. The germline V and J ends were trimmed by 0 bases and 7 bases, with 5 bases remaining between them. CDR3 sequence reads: CASSLGAEQYF. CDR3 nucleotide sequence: TGCGCCAGCAGCTTGGGGGCTGAGCAGTACTTC.

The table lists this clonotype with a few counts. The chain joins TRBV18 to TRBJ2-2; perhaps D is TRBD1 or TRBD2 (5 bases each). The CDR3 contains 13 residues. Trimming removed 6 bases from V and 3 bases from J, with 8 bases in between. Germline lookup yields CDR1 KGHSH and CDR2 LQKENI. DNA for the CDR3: TGTGCCAGCTCGGGGACGGACACCGGGGAGCTGTTTTTT. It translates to CASSGTDTGELFF.